These 29 T cell receptor beta chains originate from one sample sequenced in a study of blood T cell repertoires in COVID-19. The method was immunoSEQ multiplex PCR; TCRdb's version includes in-frame clones alone and lacks a portion of them. The sample holds 250,000 to 300,000 clones, nearly 90% seen once. The sequenced material came from peripheral blood. The receptors stem from a woman in her 30s with COVID-19, enrolled during active disease.

The CDR3 here is CASSLRGETQYF. CDR3 sequence (DNA): TGCGCCAGCAGCTTGAGGGGGGAGACCCAGTACTTC. The rearrangement uses TRBV5-1 and TRBJ2-5; D possibly corresponds to TRBD1 (6 bases). The germline V gene encodes CDR1 SGHRS and CDR2 YFSETQ. The CDR3 length is 12 residues. The ends were cut back, 1 base at V and 5 bases at J, with 6 bases in the middle.

The chain links TRBV9 to TRBJ2-1, with 12 bases identical to TRBD2. V shed 4 bases and J 3 bases; nucleotides not matched to a gene: 2. Germline loops: CDR1 SGDLS, CDR2 YYNGEE. This CDR3 is 15 amino acids long. This CDR3 is CASSKTSGGYNEQFF. The CDR3, as DNA: TGTGCCAGCAGCAAGACTAGCGGGGGCTACAATGAGCAGTTCTTC.

The chain couples TRBV28 to TRBJ2-7, with a weak D call TRBD2 (5 bases). This CDR3 spans 11 amino acids. CDR1 is MDHEN and CDR2 is SYDVKM in the germline V gene. Trimming took 8 bases from V and 7 from J, leaving 12 bases between them. CDR3 residues: CASSTGWEQYF. The CDR3 DNA reads TGTGCCAGCTCCACGGGGTGGGAGCAGTACTTC.

The chain carries TRBV5-4 and TRBJ2-1, with TRBD2 identical over 12 bases. V shed 4 bases and J 10 bases; nucleotides not matched to a gene: 12. This CDR3 contains 16 residues. Germline V lookup: CDR1 SGHNT, CDR2 YYREEE (reference sequence). The CDR3 DNA follows: TGTGCCAGCAGCATCCCTAGCGGGGGGGCCCCGAAGGAGCAGTTCTTC. It specifies CASSIPSGGAPKEQFF. The full variable domain, completed using reference TRBV5-4 and TRBJ2-1, is ETGVTQSPTHLIKTRGQQVTLRCSSQSGHNTVSWYQQALGQGPQFIFQYYREEENGRGNFPPRFSGLQFPNYSSELNVNALELDDSALYLCASSIPSGGAPKEQFFGPGTRLTVL.

This chain joins TRBV4-1 and TRBJ2-4, with 11 bases matching TRBD2. The length of the CDR3 is 16 residues. CDR1 is MGHRA, CDR2 YSYEKL, per germline. V lost 0 bases and J lost 8; bases outside the gene matches: 6. DNA of the CDR3: TGCGCCAGCAGCCAAGAACTAGCGGGGGCAGTGGACATTCAGTACTTC. This translates into CASSQELAGAVDIQYF.

The rearrangement joins TRBV9 to TRBJ1-2; D is ambiguous. V was trimmed by 4 bases and J by 2 bases, leaving 15 bases between them. The length of the CDR3 is 15 residues. Germline lookup yields CDR1 SGDLS and CDR2 YYNGEE. The CDR3 here is CASSSLLRANYGYTF. The CDR3 DNA sequence: TGTGCCAGCAGCTCCCTATTGAGGGCCAACTATGGCTACACCTTC. Complete variable domain (other parts from reference TRBV9 and TRBJ1-2): DSGVTQTPKHLITATGQRVTLRCSPRSGDLSVYWYQQSLDQGLQFLIQYYNGEERAKGNILERFSAQQFPDLHSELNLSSLELGDSALYFCASSSLLRANYGYTFGSGTRLTVV.

The chain carries TRBV2 and TRBJ2-7; D perhaps matches TRBD2 (6 bases). In germline, CDR1 is SNHLY, CDR2 FYNNEI. The CDR3 consists of 12 residues. V was clipped by 7 bases and J by 3 bases, with 10 bases between them. CDR3 sequence reads: CASIQEGYEQYF. The CDR3, as DNA: TGTGCCAGCATCCAGGAGGGCTACGAGCAGTACTTC. Full variable domain (missing parts from reference TRBV2 and TRBJ2-7): EPEVTQTPSHQVTQMGQEVILRCVPISNHLYFYWYRQILGQKVEFLVSFYNNEISEKSEIFDDQFSVERPDGSNFTLKIRSTKLEDSAMYFCASIQEGYEQYFGPGTRLTVT.

This chain links TRBV6-4 with TRBJ2-3; possible D gene TRBD2, 5 bases. This CDR3 has 13 residues. Germline lookup yields CDR1 MRHNA and CDR2 SNTAGT. The V and J ends lost 8 bases and 2 bases respectively, with 11 bases between them. The CDR3 here is CASAGEPTDTQYF. The CDR3 nucleotides read TGTGCCAGCGCCGGGGAGCCCACAGATACGCAGTATTTT.

This chain joins TRBV30 and TRBJ2-5, with 12 positions matching TRBD1. Trimming cost V 4 bases and J 5 bases; bases outside gene matches: 8. This CDR3 region has 15 residues. Per the germline V gene, CDR1 is GTSNPN and CDR2 is SVGIG (reference sequence). The CDR3 region has the DNA TGTGCCTGGAACGCCGGGACAGGGGGCTGGGAGACCCAGTACTTC. Translation: CAWNAGTGGWETQYF.

Here the CDR3 DNA reads TGCGCCAGCAGCGTCACAGGGCCCTATGGCTACACCTTC. Protein: CASSVTGPYGYTF. This rearrangement joins TRBV5-1 to TRBJ1-2, with D possibly matching TRBD1 (6 bases). CDR3 length: 13 amino acids. CDR1 SGHRS and CDR2 YFSETQ come from the germline V gene. Trimming cost V 4 bases and J 4 bases, with 11 bases left between them.

The V call is TRBV5-1, the J call TRBJ2-2, with 14 bases aligning to TRBD2. Germline V gives CDR1 SGHRS, CDR2 YFSETQ. CDR3 length: 17 residues. With 0 bases clipped from V and 4 bases from J, the junction kept 2 bases outside the gene matches. CDR3 amino acids: CASSLGTSGGLTGELFF. DNA of the CDR3: TGCGCCAGCAGCTTGGGGACTAGCGGGGGGCTCACCGGGGAGCTGTTTTTT. Based on the CDR3 plus reference TRBV5-1 and TRBJ2-2, the full variable domain is KAGVTQTPRYLIKTRGQQVTLSCSPISGHRSVSWYQQTPGQGLQFLFEYFSETQRNKGNFPGRFSGRQFSNSRSEMNVSTLELGDSALYLCASSLGTSGGLTGELFFGEGSRLTVL.

This chain links TRBV6-5 with TRBJ1-6; tentative D call: TRBD1 (6 bases). V lost 0 bases and J lost 6, with 9 bases in between. The germline V gene has CDR1 MNHEY and CDR2 SVGAGI. The CDR3 contains 15 residues. CDR3: CASSYSGASNSPLHF. For the CDR3, the DNA is TGTGCCAGCAGTTACTCGGGGGCGAGTAATTCACCCCTCCACTTT.

This rearrangement joins TRBV7-9 to TRBJ2-1; 7 nucleotides match TRBD2. The germline V gene encodes CDR1 SEHNR and CDR2 FQNEAQ (reference sequence). CDR3 size: 16 residues. V was pared by 8 bases and J by 7 bases, with 17 bases of the junction left unmatched. The CDR3 loop is CASLGRVQREKNEQFF. In nucleotides, the CDR3 is TGTGCCAGCCTTGGGAGGGTCCAACGGGAAAAAAATGAGCAGTTCTTC.

The V gene is TRBV19, the J gene TRBJ2-7; 7 bases are shared with TRBD1. The J segment lost 6 bases and the V segment lost 5 bases, leaving 4 bases of the junction unmatched. The CDR3 extends over 12 amino acids. The germline CDR1 and CDR2 sequences are LNHDA and SQIVND (reference sequence). CDR3 in DNA: TGTGCCAGTAGTTCTAGACAGGGCGAGCAGTACTTC. This encodes CASSSRQGEQYF.

The gene calls are TRBV5-1 and TRBJ1-2; TRBD1 agrees at 9 bases. The CDR3 totals 14 residues. The germline V gene encodes CDR1 SGHRS and CDR2 YFSETQ. Trimming took 5 bases from V and 2 from J; bases not matched to a gene: 4. CDR3 coding DNA: TGCGCCAGCAGTTCCGACAGGGGGAACTATGGCTACACCTTC. As protein: CASSSDRGNYGYTF.

The chain combines TRBV5-5 with TRBJ1-4; D perhaps matches TRBD1 (5 bases). The CDR3 runs 14 residues. V lost 0 bases, J lost 4 bases, and 7 bases lay in between. Germline values: CDR1 SGHKS, CDR2 YYEKEE (reference sequence). This CDR3 is CASSLGQNNEKLFF. The DNA of the CDR3 is TGTGCCAGCAGCTTGGGACAGAATAATGAAAAACTGTTTTTT.

The rearrangement joins TRBV28 to TRBJ1-5; the match to TRBD1 covers 11 bases. This CDR3 region has 18 residues. The V gene's germline CDR1 is MDHEN and CDR2 SYDVKM. Trimming at V came to 6 bases and at J to 2 bases, leaving 12 bases not matched to a gene. CDR3 amino acids: CASSPLRTGGAGNQPQHF. CDR3 DNA sequence: TGTGCCAGCAGCCCATTAAGGACAGGGGGCGCGGGCAATCAGCCCCAGCATTTT.

The genes are TRBV30 and TRBJ2-4; possible D gene TRBD1, 5 bases. The ends were cut back, 0 bases at V and 10 bases at J, with 7 bases in the middle. Germline V gene data show CDR1 as GTSNPN and CDR2 as SVGIG (reference sequence). The CDR3 is 11 residues long. This chain's CDR3 is CAWSVQVIQYF. For the CDR3, the DNA is TGTGCCTGGAGTGTACAGGTGATTCAGTACTTC.

V is TRBV12-3 or TRBV12-4 and J is TRBJ2-1, with 8 nucleotides matching TRBD1. The CDR3 loop spans 13 amino acids. J lost 9 bases, V lost 6 bases, and 7 bases had no gene match. The CDR3 region is CASSIDRGSEQFF. CDR3 in DNA: TGTGCCAGCAGCATTGACAGGGGCTCTGAGCAGTTCTTC.

The chain is built from TRBV7-9 and TRBJ1-2, with TRBD1 as a possible D gene (6 bases). The CDR3 runs to 15 residues. CDR1 and CDR2 (germline): SEHNR, FQNEAQ (reference sequence). With 6 bases removed from V and 5 bases from J, the gap between germline ends came to 19 bases. The CDR3 region has the DNA TGTGCCAGCAGTTCGACAGGACACGGGACATATGGCTACACCTTC. This translates into CASSSTGHGTYGYTF.

This chain uses TRBV12-3 or TRBV12-4 with TRBJ1-5; no reliable D call. The CDR3 has 12 residues. V lost 5 bases, J lost 3 bases, and 5 bases lay in between. Written as DNA, the CDR3 is TGTGCCAGCAGTCTATACAATCAGCCCCAGCATTTT. This sequence encodes CASSLYNQPQHF.

As DNA, the CDR3 is TGTGCCAGCAGCTCGGACACCGAGCAGTACTTC. Its protein product is CASSSDTEQYF. The chain has TRBV7-8 and TRBJ2-7, with a weak D call TRBD1 (5 bases). Germline V gives CDR1 SGHVS, CDR2 FQNEAQ. The CDR3 has 11 amino acids. V lost 4 bases to trimming and J lost 6 bases, with 7 bases between them. Full variable domain (rest looked up from reference TRBV7-8 and TRBJ2-7): GAGVSQSPRYKVAKRGQDVALRCDPISGHVSLFWYQQALGQGPEFLTYFQNEAQLDKSGLPSDRFFAERPEGSVSTLKIQRTQQEDSAVYLCASSSDTEQYFGPGTRLTVT.

The V gene is TRBV23-1, the J gene TRBJ2-1; 8 positions match TRBD1. TRBV23-1 falls under the ORF class, with uncertain function. The CDR3 is 13 amino acids. The ends lost 4 bases at V and 6 bases at J; junction bases unmatched: 2. The DNA of the CDR3 is TGCGCCAGCAGTCCCACAGGGGGCAATGAGCAGTTCTTC. Translated: CASSPTGGNEQFF.

The chain couples TRBV12-3 or TRBV12-4 to TRBJ2-7; possible D gene TRBD1, 6 bases. V was clipped by 5 bases and J by 3 bases, with 11 bases between them. The CDR3 loop spans 13 amino acids. Here the CDR3 reads CASSRDMHYEQYF. CDR3 in DNA: TGTGCCAGCAGTAGGGACATGCACTACGAGCAGTACTTC.

J is TRBJ2-5 and V is TRBV7-9, with D uncertain. CDR3 size: 15 residues. Germline CDR1 reads SEHNR; CDR2 reads FQNEAQ (reference sequence). Trimming removed 3 bases from V and 5 bases from J, with 16 bases in between. CDR3 region: CASSFRGLGDETQYF. In nucleotides, the CDR3 is TGTGCCAGCAGCTTTAGAGGTCTAGGTGACGAGACCCAGTACTTC.

This sequence joins TRBV4-1 and TRBJ2-2, with 8 positions matching TRBD2. The germline V gene has CDR1 MGHRA and CDR2 YSYEKL. Trimming removed 4 bases from V and 4 bases from J; junction bases left unmatched: 2. This CDR3 region has 14 residues. This CDR3 is CASSLGGATGELFF. CDR3 DNA: TGCGCCAGCAGCCTCGGGGGGGCCACCGGGGAGCTGTTTTTT.

The rearrangement links TRBV5-5 to TRBJ1-1; unclear D gene. Germline lookup yields CDR1 SGHKS and CDR2 YYEKEE (reference sequence). Between the trimmed V and J ends, which lost 1 base and 2 bases, there was a span of 6 bases. This CDR3 has 13 amino acids. The CDR3 protein is CASSLPQNTEAFF. DNA for the CDR3: TGTGCCAGCAGCTTGCCCCAAAACACTGAAGCTTTCTTT.

This chain connects TRBV28 to TRBJ1-2; D uncertain. The CDR3 runs 13 residues. V shed 2 bases and J shed 3 bases, with 7 bases lying between them. Germline V gives CDR1 MDHEN, CDR2 SYDVKM. CDR3 region: CASSLNGDYGYTF. As DNA, the CDR3 is TGTGCCAGCAGTTTAAACGGGGACTATGGCTACACCTTC.

The chain carries TRBV9 and TRBJ1-3; D unclear. The V gene's germline CDR1 is SGDLS and CDR2 YYNGEE. The ends were cut back, 4 bases at V and 1 base at J, with 9 bases in the middle. CDR3 length: 14 amino acids. The CDR3 sequence is CASSLQSSGNTIYF. The CDR3 region has the DNA TGTGCCAGCAGCTTACAGTCTTCTGGAAACACCATATATTTT.